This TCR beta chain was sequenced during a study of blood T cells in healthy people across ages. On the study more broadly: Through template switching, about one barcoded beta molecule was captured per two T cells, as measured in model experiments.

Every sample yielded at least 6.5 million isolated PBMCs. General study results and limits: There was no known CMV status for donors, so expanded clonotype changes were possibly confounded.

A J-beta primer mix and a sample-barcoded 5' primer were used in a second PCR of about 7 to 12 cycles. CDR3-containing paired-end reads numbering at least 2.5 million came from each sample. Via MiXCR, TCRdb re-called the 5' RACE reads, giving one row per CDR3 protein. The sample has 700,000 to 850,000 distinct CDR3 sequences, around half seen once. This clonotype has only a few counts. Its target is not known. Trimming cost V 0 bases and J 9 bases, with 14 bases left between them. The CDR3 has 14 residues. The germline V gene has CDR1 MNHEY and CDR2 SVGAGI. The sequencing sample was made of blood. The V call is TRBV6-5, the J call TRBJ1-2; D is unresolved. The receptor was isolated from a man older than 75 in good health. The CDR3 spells CASSYSAGHPSYTF. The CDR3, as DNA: TGTGCCAGCAGTTACTCAGCCGGGCACCCCAGCTACACCTTC.